The rows below give T cell receptor beta chains drawn from one sample of a study of a mutant IDH1 vaccine in newly diagnosed glioma. Clones were sequenced by immunoSEQ multiplex PCR, and TCRdb holds only the in-frame ones, with some missing. The repertoire includes over 40,000 clones, 85% to 90% of them detected once, and about 1.6% sits in the top ten. Their specific antigens are unknown. The material sequenced was PBMCs, taken from a glioma patient whose treatment included an IDH1 peptide vaccine. These receptors all come from a man aged 40-49 years with glioma. The CDR3 runs from the conserved cysteine through the conserved F or W. D genes are given only for firm matches. Clone size is shown for a subset of rows, as once, few, many or a class of expanded clone.

size | J | D | V | DNA | CDR3
. | TRBJ2-7 | . | TRBV19 | TGTGCCAGTAGTATGAGTCGGGATTCCTACGAGCAGTACTTC | CASSMSRDSYEQYF
. | TRBJ1-2 | TRBD1 | TRBV5-1 | TGCGCCAGCAGCCCTACCACAGGGGGACGGGGCTACACCTTC | CASSPTTGGRGYTF
. | TRBJ1-6 | . | TRBV6-5 | TGTGCCAGCTCCTCCCCAGGATCCTATAATTCACCCCTCCACTTT | CASSSPGSYNSPLHF
. | TRBJ2-3 | . | TRBV6-5 | TGTGCCAGCAGTTACTCGGATCTCACAGATACGCAGTATTTT | CASSYSDLTDTQYF
. | TRBJ1-4 | . | TRBV27 | TGTGCCAGCAGTTTAGGGTTACCGGGGGCCTCTAATGAAAAACTGTTTTTT | CASSLGLPGASNEKLFF
. | TRBJ1-3 | . | TRBV6-1 | TGTGCCAGCAGCGGAGGACAGAGCTCTGGAAACACCATATATTTT | CASSGGQSSGNTIYF
. | TRBJ1-1 | TRBD1 | TRBV27 | TGTGCCAGCAGTAGGGGGACAGGGGACTTGGGCACTGAAGCTTTCTTT | CASSRGTGDLGTEAFF
. | TRBJ1-1 | TRBD1 | TRBV10-3 | TGTGCCATCAGTGAGTCACGGGGGACAGGGAACACTGAAGCTTTCTTT | CAISESRGTGNTEAFF
. | TRBJ1-6 | . | TRBV28 | TGTGCCAGCAGTTTAGACGACAGGAAGAATTCACCCCTCCACTTT | CASSLDDRKNSPLHF
once | TRBJ1-2 | . | TRBV15 | TGTGCCACCAGCAGCGGGGGGACGATTAATGGCTACACCTTC | CATSSGGTINGYTF
. | TRBJ1-2 | . | TRBV7-2 | TGTGCCAGCAGCTTAAACAGGGCGGATGGCTACACCTTC | CASSLNRADGYTF
. | TRBJ2-2 | . | TRBV4-1 | TGCGCCAGCAGCCAAGAACGGGCCGGGGAGCTGTTTTTT | CASSQERAGELFF
. | TRBJ2-5 | TRBD1 | TRBV2 | TGTGCCAGCAGTGTTAGGGGGCTGGAGACCCAGTACTTC | CASSVRGLETQYF
. | TRBJ2-5 | TRBD1 | TRBV5-1 | TGCGCCAGCAGCCGCTCCGGGCAGGGGGATCAAGAGACCCAGTACTTC | CASSRSGQGDQETQYF
. | TRBJ1-4 | . | TRBV25-1 | TGTGCCAGTTCTGCGGGGGGAGGTAATGAAAAACTGTTTTTT | CASSAGGGNEKLFF
. | TRBJ2-1 | TRBD1 | TRBV5-5 | TGTGCCAGCAGCGGACAGGGACCCTCCTACAATGAGCAGTTCTTC | CASSGQGPSYNEQFF
. | TRBJ1-5 | . | TRBV15 | TGTGCCACCAGCAGAGTTGGGGCAGGCAATCAGCCCCAGCATTTT | CATSRVGAGNQPQHF
once | TRBJ1-3 | . | TRBV28 | TGTGCCAGCACCTCCCCGGGGGGGGGTTTTGGAAACACCATATATTTT | CASTSPGGGFGNTIYF
. | TRBJ2-5 | TRBD2 | TRBV5-4 | TGTGCCAGCAGCTCCGGAAGCGGGGGGCAAGAGACCCAGTACTTC | CASSSGSGGQETQYF